This T cell receptor (beta chain) was observed in a study of human T cells and chemical hapten exposure. As for the study in general: Sensitizing treatment utilized 2% DPC over a roughly 2 cm by roughly 2 cm portion of upper inner arm skin. Patients got weekly scalp diphenylcyclopropenone doses over the roughly 22-week study. Study-wide results and caveats: There was alopecia in the donors, so their immune response may differ from that of healthy people. Versus controls, significantly more large CDR3 similarity clusters arose from expanded TCRs.

From the RACE reads, TCRdb called clonotypes with MiXCR, one entry per CDR3 protein. The sample holds roughly 40,000 distinct CDR3 sequences, around 11% seen once. Time point indicated: pre-sensitization, week 0. Specified treatment: therapeutic diphenylcyclopropenone sensitization with weekly scalp DPC. As to this clonotype: Its specificity is unknown.

The sequences come from whole blood, collected in connection with sensitization to the hapten diphenylcyclopropenone (DPC). The sequence was collected from a woman aged 25 to 45 with alopecia areata. Some clones in this sample may be carry-over from other donors' samples.

CDR3 amino acids: CASSQDRVEQYF. DNA of the CDR3: TGTGCCAGCAGCCAAGATCGAGTCGAGCAGTACTTC. The chain joins TRBV3-1 to TRBJ2-7; D gene unclear. The CDR3 has 12 amino acids. The ends were cut back, 0 bases at V and 6 bases at J, with 6 bases in the middle. Germline CDR1 LGHDT, CDR2 YNNKEL (reference sequence).